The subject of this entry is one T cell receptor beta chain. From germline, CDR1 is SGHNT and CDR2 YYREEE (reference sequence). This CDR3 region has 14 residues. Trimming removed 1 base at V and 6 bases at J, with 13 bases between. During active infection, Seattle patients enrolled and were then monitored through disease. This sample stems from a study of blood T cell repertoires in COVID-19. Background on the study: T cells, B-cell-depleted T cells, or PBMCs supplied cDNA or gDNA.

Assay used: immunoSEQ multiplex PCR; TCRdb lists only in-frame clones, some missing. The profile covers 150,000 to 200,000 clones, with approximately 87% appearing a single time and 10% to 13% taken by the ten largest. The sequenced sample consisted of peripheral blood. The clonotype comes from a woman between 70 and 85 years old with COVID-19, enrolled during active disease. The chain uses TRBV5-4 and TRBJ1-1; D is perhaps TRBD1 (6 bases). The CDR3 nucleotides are TGTGCCAGCAGCTTGCGGGACACGTCTTCTGAAGCTTTCTTT. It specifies CASSLRDTSSEAFF.